This is a list of T cell receptor beta chains from one sample in a study of early T cells in non-severe SARS-CoV-2 infection. One entry per CDR3 protein results from TCRdb running MiXCR on the 5' RACE reads. This table holds roughly 33,000 distinct CDR3 sequences, 5.7% found once. Sequences were obtained from whole blood. These receptors were taken from an adult who was a healthcare worker with PCR-confirmed SARS-CoV-2 infection or an uninfected control (not recorded which). Each CDR3 is given with its conserved first and last residue. D genes are given only for firm matches. Part of the rows lack a size; the others show once, few, many or a class for expanded clones.

TRBJ2-5,TRBV20-1,-,TRBD2,TGCAGTGCTAGGCGGGTAGCGGGAGGGCCGTGGCAAGAGACCCAGTACTTC,CSARRVAGGPWQETQYF
TRBJ1-3,TRBV29-1,few,-,TGCAGCGTTGCAGGGTCAGGAAACACCATATATTTT,CSVAGSGNTIYF
TRBJ2-1,TRBV20-1,many,TRBD2,TGCAGTGGGAGCGGGAGGGGGTACAATGAGCAGTTCTTC,CSGSGRGYNEQFF
TRBJ1-1,TRBV6-2/TRBV6-3,-,-,TGTGCCAGCAGTTACCGGGACGGCAACACTGAAGCTTTCTTT,CASSYRDGNTEAFF
TRBJ1-1,TRBV6-1,many,-,TGTGCCAGCAGCAGGGAGGGCACTGAAGCTTTCTTT,CASSREGTEAFF
TRBJ1-5,TRBV6-1,few,-,TGTGCCAGCAGCCATAACAGAGATAGCAATCAGCCCCAGCATTTT,CASSHNRDSNQPQHF
TRBJ2-2,TRBV7-8,many,-,TGTGCCAGCAGCTGGAACACCGGGGAGCTGTTTTTT,CASSWNTGELFF
TRBJ2-5,TRBV11-2,many,TRBD1,TGTGCCAGCAGCTTCAGGGGACAGGGTTTGGAGACCCAGTACTTC,CASSFRGQGLETQYF
TRBJ2-6,TRBV12-3/TRBV12-4,many,TRBD1,TGTGCCAGCAGTTTGCGAGGGGGCGCAGGGGCCAACGTCCTGACTTTC,CASSLRGGAGANVLTF
TRBJ2-2,TRBV12-3/TRBV12-4,-,-,TGTGCCAGCAGTTCGGGACTCCTCAATTTTGGAGGGGAGCTGTTTTTT,CASSSGLLNFGGELFF
TRBJ2-1,TRBV20-1,many,-,TGCAGTGCTAGAGATATTTGGATGGGCGGGGCAATCAATGAGCAGTTCTTC,CSARDIWMGGAINEQFF
TRBJ2-5,TRBV27,many,-,TGTGCCAGCAGAAATCTAGGAATGCAAGAGACCCAGTACTTC,CASRNLGMQETQYF
TRBJ2-1,TRBV18,many,TRBD1,TGTGCCAGCTCACCTTGGGACAGGGACAATGAGCAGTTCTTC,CASSPWDRDNEQFF
TRBJ1-6,TRBV13,many,TRBD1,TGTGCCAGCAGCGAAAGAGGGGCTGACAGGGACAGTTCACCCCTCCACTTT,CASSERGADRDSSPLHF
TRBJ2-3,TRBV9,few,-,TGTGCCAGCAGCGTGGGACTGGGGGGAAGAGATACGCAGTATTTT,CASSVGLGGRDTQYF
TRBJ1-1,TRBV29-1,-,-,TGCAGCGTTGTGGGGAACACTGAAGCTTTCTTT,CSVVGNTEAFF
TRBJ1-5,TRBV30,many,TRBD1,TGTGCCTGGAGCGGGACAGGGGGCAATCAGCCCCAGCATTTT,CAWSGTGGNQPQHF
TRBJ2-7,TRBV6-2/TRBV6-3,-,TRBD2,TGTGCCAGCAGCGGCCCGACTAGCGGGAGACACGAGCAGTACTTC,CASSGPTSGRHEQYF
TRBJ2-3,TRBV9,many,TRBD2,TGTGCCAGCAGCGAGCGGACTAGCGGAAGCACAGATACGCAGTATTTT,CASSERTSGSTDTQYF
TRBJ2-1,TRBV29-1,many,TRBD2,TGCAGCGTTGCAAATTTTAGGACTAGCGGGACTTACAATGAGCAGTTCTTC,CSVANFRTSGTYNEQFF
TRBJ2-5,TRBV20-1,many,-,TGCAGTGCTAGTGGGACATATCTAACCCAAGAGACCCAGTACTTC,CSASGTYLTQETQYF
TRBJ1-2,TRBV5-4,many,TRBD1,TGTGCCAGCAGCTTGGGCCACAGGGGGCAAGAGAATGGCTACACCTTC,CASSLGHRGQENGYTF
TRBJ1-1,TRBV10-1,-,-,TGCGCCAGCAGTGGCGACTTGAACACTGAAGCTTTCTTT,CASSGDLNTEAFF
TRBJ1-3,TRBV20-1,few,-,TGCAGTGCTAGGGACACCTCGTCGGACACCATATATTTT,CSARDTSSDTIYF
TRBJ2-2,TRBV24-1,many,-,TGTCCCACCATGCAAGGCGAAAACACCGGGGAGCTGTTTTTT,CPTMQGENTGELFF
TRBJ2-7,TRBV11-2,many,-,TGTGCCAGCAGCCCCCTCCCACCTCCCTACGAGCAGTACTTC,CASSPLPPPYEQYF
TRBJ1-1,TRBV4-2,few,TRBD1,TGTGCCAGCAGCCCGGGGGTGACAGGGGTCGGGACTGAAGCTTTCTTT,CASSPGVTGVGTEAFF
TRBJ2-1,TRBV7-9,many,TRBD2,TGTGCCAGCAGCCAAAGACTAGCAGCCTACAATGAGCAGTTCTTC,CASSQRLAAYNEQFF
TRBJ2-2,TRBV20-1,many,-,TGCAGTGCTAGAGATCGGAGGGCGGAGGCCGGGGAGCTGTTTTTT,CSARDRRAEAGELFF
TRBJ1-2,TRBV27,many,TRBD1,TGTGCCAGCAGTAGGGGACAGGGCTATGGCTACACCTTC,CASSRGQGYGYTF
TRBJ2-3,TRBV12-3/TRBV12-4,many,-,TGTGCCAGCAGTTTAGCGGGGGGCGGCCCGACAGATACGCAGTATTTT,CASSLAGGGPTDTQYF
TRBJ2-7,TRBV28,few,TRBD1,TGTGCCAGCAGCACCGGGACAGGGGTCCTTTCTACCTACGAGCAGTACTTC,CASSTGTGVLSTYEQYF
TRBJ2-1,TRBV10-3,many,-,TGTGCCATCAGTGAAGGTCCAGGGTGGACTGAGCAGTTCTTC,CAISEGPGWTEQFF
TRBJ2-4,TRBV5-6,-,-,TGTGCCAGCAGCTTGGGACAGCCTAAAAACATTCAGTACTTC,CASSLGQPKNIQYF
TRBJ1-4,TRBV6-5,many,TRBD1,TGTGCCAGCAGGTCTCCGGGACAGGGGAATGAAAAACTGTTTTTT,CASRSPGQGNEKLFF
TRBJ2-5,TRBV7-2,few,TRBD1,TGTGCCAGCAGCTGGTGGACAGGGCAAGAGACCCAGTACTTC,CASSWWTGQETQYF
TRBJ2-1,TRBV20-1,few,TRBD2,TGCAGTGCTAGAGAGCTTGGGACTAGCGGGATTGAGCAGTTCTTC,CSARELGTSGIEQFF
TRBJ2-3,TRBV6-2/TRBV6-3,-,TRBD2,TGTGCCAGCGGACTAGCAGTTACTACGCAGTATTTT,CASGLAVTTQYF
TRBJ1-5,TRBV20-1,many,-,TGCAGTGCTGGGGTAGGGGGAGATCAGCCCCAGCATTTT,CSAGVGGDQPQHF
TRBJ2-1,TRBV2,many,-,TGTGCCAGCACCGGCTACAATGAGCAGTTCTTC,CASTGYNEQFF
TRBJ2-7,TRBV5-6,many,-,TGTGCCAGCAGCTTGCCGGAGAACTACGAGCAGTACTTC,CASSLPENYEQYF
TRBJ2-1,TRBV6-5,many,TRBD2,TGTGCCAGCAGTTACTCGAGGTCTGGGACTAGCGAAAACAATGAGCAGTTCTTC,CASSYSRSGTSENNEQFF
TRBJ2-3,TRBV9,many,TRBD1,TGTGCCAGCAGCGTATGGGGAAGACCGGGACAGCCTAAGGCTAGCACAGATACGCAGTATTTT,CASSVWGRPGQPKASTDTQYF